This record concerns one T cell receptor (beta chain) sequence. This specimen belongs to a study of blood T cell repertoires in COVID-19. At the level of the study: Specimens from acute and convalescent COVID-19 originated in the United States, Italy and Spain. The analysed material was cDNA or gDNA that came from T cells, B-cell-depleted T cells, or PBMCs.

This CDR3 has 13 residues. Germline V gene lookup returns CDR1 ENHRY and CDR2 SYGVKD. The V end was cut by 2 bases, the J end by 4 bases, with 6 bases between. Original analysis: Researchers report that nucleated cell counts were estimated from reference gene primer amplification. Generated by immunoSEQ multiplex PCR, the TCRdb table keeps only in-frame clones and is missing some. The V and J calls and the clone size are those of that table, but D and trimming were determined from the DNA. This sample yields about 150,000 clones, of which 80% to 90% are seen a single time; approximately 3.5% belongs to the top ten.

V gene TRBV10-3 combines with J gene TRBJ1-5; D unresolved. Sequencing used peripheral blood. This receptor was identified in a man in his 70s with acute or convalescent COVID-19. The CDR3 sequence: CAISEISNQPQHF. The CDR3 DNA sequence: TGTGCCATCAGTGAGATTTCTAATCAGCCCCAGCATTTT.